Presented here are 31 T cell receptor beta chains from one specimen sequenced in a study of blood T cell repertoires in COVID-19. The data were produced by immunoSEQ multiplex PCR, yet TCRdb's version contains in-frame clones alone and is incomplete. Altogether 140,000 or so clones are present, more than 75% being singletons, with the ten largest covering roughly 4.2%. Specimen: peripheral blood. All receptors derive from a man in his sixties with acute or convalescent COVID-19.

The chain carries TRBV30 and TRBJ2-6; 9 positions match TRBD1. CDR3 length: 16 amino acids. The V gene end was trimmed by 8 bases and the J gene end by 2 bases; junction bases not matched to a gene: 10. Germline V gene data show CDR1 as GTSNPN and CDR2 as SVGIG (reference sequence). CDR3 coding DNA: TGTGCCCGGGCGGGACAGGGTTTTCCTGGGGCCAACGTCCTGACTTTC. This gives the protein CARAGQGFPGANVLTF.

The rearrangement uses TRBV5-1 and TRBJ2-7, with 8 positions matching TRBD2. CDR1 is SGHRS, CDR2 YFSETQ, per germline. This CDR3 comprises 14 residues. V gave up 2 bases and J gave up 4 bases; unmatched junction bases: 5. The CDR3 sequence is CASSFSLAGYEQYF. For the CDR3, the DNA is TGCGCCAGCAGCTTCAGCCTAGCGGGTTACGAGCAGTACTTC.

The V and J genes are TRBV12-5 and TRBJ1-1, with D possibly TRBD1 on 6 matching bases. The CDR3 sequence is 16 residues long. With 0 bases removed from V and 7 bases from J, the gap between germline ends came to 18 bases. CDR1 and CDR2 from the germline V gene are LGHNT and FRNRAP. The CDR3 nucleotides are TGTGCTAGTGGTTTGGTACGGACAGCCACAACAAATGAAGCTTTCTTT. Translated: CASGLVRTATTNEAFF.

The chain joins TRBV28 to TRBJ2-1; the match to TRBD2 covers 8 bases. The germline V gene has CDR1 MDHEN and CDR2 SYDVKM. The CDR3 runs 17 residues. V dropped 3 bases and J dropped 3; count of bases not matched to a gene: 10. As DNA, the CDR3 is TGTGCCAGCAGTTTGAGGGTGGGGACTAGGGTCTACAATGAGCAGTTCTTC. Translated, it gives CASSLRVGTRVYNEQFF.

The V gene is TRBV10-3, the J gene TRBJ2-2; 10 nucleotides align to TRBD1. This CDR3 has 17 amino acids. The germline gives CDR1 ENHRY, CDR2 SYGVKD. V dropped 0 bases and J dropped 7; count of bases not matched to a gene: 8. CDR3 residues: CAISESAGTGVVGELFF. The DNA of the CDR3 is TGTGCCATCAGTGAGTCGGCCGGGACAGGGGTAGTCGGGGAGCTGTTTTTT.

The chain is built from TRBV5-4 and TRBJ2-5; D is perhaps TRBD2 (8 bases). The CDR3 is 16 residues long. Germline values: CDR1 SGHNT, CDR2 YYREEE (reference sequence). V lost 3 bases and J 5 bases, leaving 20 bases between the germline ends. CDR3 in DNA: TGTGCCAGCAGCTCCCGGACAGGACTAGCTCTCGAGACCCAGTACTTC. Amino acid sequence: CASSSRTGLALETQYF. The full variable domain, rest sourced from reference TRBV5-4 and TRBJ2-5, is ETGVTQSPTHLIKTRGQQVTLRCSSQSGHNTVSWYQQALGQGPQFIFQYYREEENGRGNFPPRFSGLQFPNYSSELNVNALELDDSALYLCASSSRTGLALETQYFGPGTRLLVL.

The chain's CDR3 is CATSDAGTSGSLSYNEQFF. Here the CDR3 DNA reads TGTGCCACCAGTGATGCCGGGACTAGCGGGAGTCTCTCCTACAATGAGCAGTTCTTC. The chain employs TRBV24-1 and TRBJ2-1; 14 nucleotides line up with TRBD2. The length of the CDR3 is 19 residues. J was trimmed by 0 bases and V by 3 bases; bases with no gene match: 6. Germline-derived CDR1 and CDR2 are KGHDR and SFDVKD.

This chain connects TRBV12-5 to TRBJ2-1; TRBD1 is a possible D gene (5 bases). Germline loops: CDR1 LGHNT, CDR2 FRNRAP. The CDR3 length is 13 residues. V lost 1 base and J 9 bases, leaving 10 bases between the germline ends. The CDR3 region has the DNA TGTGCTAGTGGTTTGGGGGTGGGGCGTGAGCAGTTCTTC. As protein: CASGLGVGREQFF.

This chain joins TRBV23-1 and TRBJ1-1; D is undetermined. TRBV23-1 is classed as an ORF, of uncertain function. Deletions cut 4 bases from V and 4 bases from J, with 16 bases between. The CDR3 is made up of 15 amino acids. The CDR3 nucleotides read TGCGCCAGCAGTCCCCCAGAGCGAGATTGCACTGAAGCTTTCTTT. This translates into CASSPPERDCTEAFF.

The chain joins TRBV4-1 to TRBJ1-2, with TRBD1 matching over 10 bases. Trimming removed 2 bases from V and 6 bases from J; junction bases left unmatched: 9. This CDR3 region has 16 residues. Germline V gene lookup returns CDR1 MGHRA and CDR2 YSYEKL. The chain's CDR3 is CASSQLGQGQGDGYTF. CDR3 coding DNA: TGCGCCAGCAGCCAATTGGGACAGGGGCAAGGGGATGGCTACACCTTC.

The CDR3 DNA reads TGTGCCACAACTAGCGGGAGCTACAATGAGCAGTTCTTC. Residues: CATTSGSYNEQFF. The chain joins TRBV10-3 to TRBJ2-1; 11 nucleotides align to TRBD2. The CDR3 runs 13 residues. Germline CDR1 reads ENHRY; CDR2 reads SYGVKD. J gave up 3 bases and V 10 bases, and 2 bases lay outside the gene matches.

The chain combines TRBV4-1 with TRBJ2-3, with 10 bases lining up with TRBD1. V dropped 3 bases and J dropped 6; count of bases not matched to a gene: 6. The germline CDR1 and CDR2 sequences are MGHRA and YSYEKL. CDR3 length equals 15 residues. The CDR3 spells CASSQDRGFRDTQYF. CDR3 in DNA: TGCGCCAGCAGCCAGGACAGGGGGTTTCGGGATACGCAGTATTTT.

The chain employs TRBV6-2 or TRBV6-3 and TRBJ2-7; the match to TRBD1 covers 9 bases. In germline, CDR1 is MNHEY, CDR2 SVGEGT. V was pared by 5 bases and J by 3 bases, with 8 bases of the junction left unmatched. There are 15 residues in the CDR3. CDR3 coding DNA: TGTGCCAGCAGTCATGGGACAGGGAGATTCTACGAGCAGTACTTC. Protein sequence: CASSHGTGRFYEQYF.

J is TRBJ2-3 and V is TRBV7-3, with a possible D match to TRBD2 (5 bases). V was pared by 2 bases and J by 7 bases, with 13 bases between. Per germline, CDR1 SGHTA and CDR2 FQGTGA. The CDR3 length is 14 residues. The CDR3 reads CASSLGLAENTQYF. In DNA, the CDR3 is TGTGCCAGCAGCTTAGGGCTAGCCGAGAATACGCAGTATTTT.

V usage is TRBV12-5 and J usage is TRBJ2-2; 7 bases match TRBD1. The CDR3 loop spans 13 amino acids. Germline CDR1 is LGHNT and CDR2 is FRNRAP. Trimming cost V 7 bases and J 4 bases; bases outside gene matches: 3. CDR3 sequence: CASARDSTGELFF. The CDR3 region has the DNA TGTGCTAGTGCAAGGGACAGCACCGGGGAGCTGTTTTTT.

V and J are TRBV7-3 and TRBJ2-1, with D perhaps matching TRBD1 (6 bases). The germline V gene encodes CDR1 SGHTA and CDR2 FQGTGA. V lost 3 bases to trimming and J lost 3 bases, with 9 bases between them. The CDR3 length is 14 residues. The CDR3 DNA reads TGTGCCAGCAGCTTTCTAGGGGGCTACAATGAGCAGTTCTTC. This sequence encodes CASSFLGGYNEQFF.

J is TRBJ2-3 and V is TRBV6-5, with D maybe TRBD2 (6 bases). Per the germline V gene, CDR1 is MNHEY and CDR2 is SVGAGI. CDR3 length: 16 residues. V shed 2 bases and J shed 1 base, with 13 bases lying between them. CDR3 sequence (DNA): TGTGCCAGCAGTTACGGGGGGAGCTTCCGCACAGATACGCAGTATTTT. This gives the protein CASSYGGSFRTDTQYF.

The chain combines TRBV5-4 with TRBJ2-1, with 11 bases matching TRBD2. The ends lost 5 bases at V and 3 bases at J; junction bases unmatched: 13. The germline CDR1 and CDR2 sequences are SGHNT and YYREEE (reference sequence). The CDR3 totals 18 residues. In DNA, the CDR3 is TGTGCCAGCAGTCCAAGACCGGGACTAGCGGATAGCTACAATGAGCAGTTCTTC. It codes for CASSPRPGLADSYNEQFF.

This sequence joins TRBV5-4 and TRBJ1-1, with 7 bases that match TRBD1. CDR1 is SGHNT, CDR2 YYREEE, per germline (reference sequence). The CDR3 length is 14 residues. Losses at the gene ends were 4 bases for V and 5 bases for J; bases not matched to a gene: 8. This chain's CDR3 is CASSLSTGRTEAFF. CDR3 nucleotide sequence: TGTGCCAGCAGCCTCTCGACAGGGAGAACTGAAGCTTTCTTT.

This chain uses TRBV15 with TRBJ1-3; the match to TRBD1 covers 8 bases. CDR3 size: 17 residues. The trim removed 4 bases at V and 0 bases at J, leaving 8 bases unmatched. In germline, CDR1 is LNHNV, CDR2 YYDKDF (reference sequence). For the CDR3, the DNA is TGTGCCACCAGCAACCCGGGACAGGAGCGCTCTGGAAACACCATATATTTT. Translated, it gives CATSNPGQERSGNTIYF.

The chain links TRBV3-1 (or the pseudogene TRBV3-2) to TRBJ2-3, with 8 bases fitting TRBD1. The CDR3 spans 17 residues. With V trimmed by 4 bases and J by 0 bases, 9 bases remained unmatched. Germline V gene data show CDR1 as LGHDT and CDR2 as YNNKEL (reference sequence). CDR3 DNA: TGTGCCAGCAGCCGCGGGACAGGTCATACTAGCACAGATACGCAGTATTTT. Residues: CASSRGTGHTSTDTQYF.

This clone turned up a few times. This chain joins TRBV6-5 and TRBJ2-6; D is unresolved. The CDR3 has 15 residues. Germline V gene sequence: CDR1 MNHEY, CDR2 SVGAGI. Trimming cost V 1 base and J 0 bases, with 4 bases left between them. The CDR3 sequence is CASSYWSSGANVLTF. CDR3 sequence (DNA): TGTGCCAGCAGTTACTGGAGCTCTGGGGCCAACGTCCTGACTTTC.

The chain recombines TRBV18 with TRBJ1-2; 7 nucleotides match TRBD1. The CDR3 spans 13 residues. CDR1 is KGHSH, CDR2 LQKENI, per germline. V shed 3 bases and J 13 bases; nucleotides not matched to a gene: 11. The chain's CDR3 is CASSPGTDRNPTF. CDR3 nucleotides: TGTGCCAGCTCACCGGGGACAGACCGAAACCCCACCTTC. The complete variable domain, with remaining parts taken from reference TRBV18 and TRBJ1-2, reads NAGVMQNPRHLVRRRGQEARLRCSPMKGHSHVYWYRQLPEEGLKFMVYLQKENIIDESGMPKERFSAEFPKEGPSILRIQQVVRGDSAAYFCASSPGTDRNPTFGSGTRLTVV.

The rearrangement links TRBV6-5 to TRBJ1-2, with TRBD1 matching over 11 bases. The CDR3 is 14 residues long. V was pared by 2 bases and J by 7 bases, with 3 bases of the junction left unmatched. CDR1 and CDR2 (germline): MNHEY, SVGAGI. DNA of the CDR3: TGTGCCAGCAGTTACGGACAGGGGGCGATTGGCTACACCTTC. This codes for CASSYGQGAIGYTF.

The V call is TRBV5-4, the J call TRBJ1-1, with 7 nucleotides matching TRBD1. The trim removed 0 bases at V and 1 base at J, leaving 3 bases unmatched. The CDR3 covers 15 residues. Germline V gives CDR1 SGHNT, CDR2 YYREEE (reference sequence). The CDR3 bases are TGTGCCAGCAGCTTGGAGGGACAGAGGAACACTGAAGCTTTCTTT. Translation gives CASSLEGQRNTEAFF.

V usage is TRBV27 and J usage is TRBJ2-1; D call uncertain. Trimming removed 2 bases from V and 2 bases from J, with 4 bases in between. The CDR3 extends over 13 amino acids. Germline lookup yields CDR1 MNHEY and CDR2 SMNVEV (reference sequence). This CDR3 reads CASSLRAYNEQFF. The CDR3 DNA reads TGTGCCAGCAGTTTAAGAGCCTACAATGAGCAGTTCTTC.

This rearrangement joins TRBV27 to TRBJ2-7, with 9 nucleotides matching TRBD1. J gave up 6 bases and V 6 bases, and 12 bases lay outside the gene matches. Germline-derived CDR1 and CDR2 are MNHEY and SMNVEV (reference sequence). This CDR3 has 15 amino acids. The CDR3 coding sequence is TGTGCCAGCAGCCCCTTTCCGGGACAGGGCAGCGAGCAGTACTTC. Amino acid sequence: CASSPFPGQGSEQYF.

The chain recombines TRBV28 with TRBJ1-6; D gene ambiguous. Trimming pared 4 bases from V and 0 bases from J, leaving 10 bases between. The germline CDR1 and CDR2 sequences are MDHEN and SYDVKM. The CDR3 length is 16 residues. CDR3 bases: TGTGCCAGCAGTTCCCTATATAGCTCCTATAATTCACCCCTCCACTTT. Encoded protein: CASSSLYSSYNSPLHF.

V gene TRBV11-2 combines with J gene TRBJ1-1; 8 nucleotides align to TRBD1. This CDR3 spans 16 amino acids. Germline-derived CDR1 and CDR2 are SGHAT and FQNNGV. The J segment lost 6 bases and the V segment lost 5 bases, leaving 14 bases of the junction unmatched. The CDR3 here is CASSADRGGKSAEAFF. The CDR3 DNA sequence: TGTGCCAGCAGCGCCGACAGGGGTGGTAAGTCCGCTGAAGCTTTCTTT.

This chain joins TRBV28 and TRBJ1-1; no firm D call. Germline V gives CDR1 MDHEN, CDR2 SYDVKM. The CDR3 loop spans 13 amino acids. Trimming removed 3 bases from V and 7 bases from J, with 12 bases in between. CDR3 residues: CASSFFRSGEAFF. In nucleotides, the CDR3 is TGTGCCAGCAGTTTTTTTAGATCGGGTGAAGCTTTCTTT.

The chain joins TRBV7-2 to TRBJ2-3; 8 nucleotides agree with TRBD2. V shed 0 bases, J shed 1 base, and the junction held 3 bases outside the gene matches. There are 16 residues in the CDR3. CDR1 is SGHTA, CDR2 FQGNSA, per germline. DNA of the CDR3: TGTGCCAGCAGCTTAGCCTTTAGCGGGGGCACAGATACGCAGTATTTT. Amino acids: CASSLAFSGGTDTQYF.